This T cell receptor (beta chain) stems from a study of cytomegalovirus exposure and HLA in healthy donors. J was trimmed by 6 bases and V by 0 bases; bases with no gene match: 7. Germline CDR1 reads SGDLS; CDR2 reads YYNGEE. The CDR3 loop spans 15 amino acids. The PCR had 60 Vbeta and 13 Jbeta primers. The assay was immunoSEQ multiplex PCR, and TCRdb's table has in-frame clones only and misses some. This sample's table has about 160,000 clones. This chain connects TRBV9 to TRBJ2-5, with TRBD2 matching 8 bases. This TCR came from a woman in her sixties or seventies in good health and CMV-seronegative. Source material: PBMCs. CDR3 protein: CASSVASGGEKTQYF. CDR3 nucleotides: TGTGCCAGCAGCGTAGCGTCCGGGGGGGAGAAGACCCAGTACTTC. Combining the CDR3 with reference TRBV9 and TRBJ2-5 gives the whole variable domain DSGVTQTPKHLITATGQRVTLRCSPRSGDLSVYWYQQSLDQGLQFLIQYYNGEERAKGNILERFSAQQFPDLHSELNLSSLELGDSALYFCASSVASGGEKTQYFGPGTRLLVL.